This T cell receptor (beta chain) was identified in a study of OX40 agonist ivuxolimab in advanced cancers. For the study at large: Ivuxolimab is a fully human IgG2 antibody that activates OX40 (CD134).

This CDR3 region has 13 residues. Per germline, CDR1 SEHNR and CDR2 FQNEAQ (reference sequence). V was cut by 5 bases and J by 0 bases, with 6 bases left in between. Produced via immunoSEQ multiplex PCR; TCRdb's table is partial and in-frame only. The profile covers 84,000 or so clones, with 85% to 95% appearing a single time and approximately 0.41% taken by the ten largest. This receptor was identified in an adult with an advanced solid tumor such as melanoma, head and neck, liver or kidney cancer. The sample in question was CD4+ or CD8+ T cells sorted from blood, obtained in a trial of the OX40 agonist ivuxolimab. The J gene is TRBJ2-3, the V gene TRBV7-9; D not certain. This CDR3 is CASSRSSTDTQYF. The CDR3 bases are TGTGCCAGCAGCCGATCTAGCACAGATACGCAGTATTTT.